This T cell receptor (beta chain) is drawn from a study of T cell repertoires in cytomegalovirus infection. Whole-study context: Both a matching HLA type and CMV infection were indicated by public TCR beta signatures. Overall study results and limits: Pooled public TCR beta family frequency picked out CMV carriers with the relevant HLA. CMV-specific TCR beta clonotypes restricted by HLA-C were the ones dominating the ex vivo response.

Concerning this clonotype: Its antigen remains unknown.

TCRdb reprocessed the reads via MiXCR and lists one record per CDR3 protein. This repertoire shows roughly 700,000 distinct CDR3 sequences, 30% to 35% found once; its top ten account for about 18%. The receptor comes from a human donor in good health (CMV status not recorded). Some clones in this sample may be carry-over from other donors' samples. The specimen comprised cultured PBMCs, sampled from culture after CMV antigen stimulation.

As DNA, the CDR3 is TGTGCCAGCCCCGGACAGGGGTACCAGAGCTCCTACAATGAGCAGTTCTTC. This sequence encodes CASPGQGYQSSYNEQFF. This chain connects TRBV2 to TRBJ2-1; 9 bases fit TRBD1. From germline, CDR1 is SNHLY and CDR2 FYNNEI. V gave up 8 bases and J gave up 0 bases; unmatched junction bases: 11. This CDR3 is built from 17 residues. Filled out from reference TRBV2 and TRBJ2-1, the complete variable domain reads EPEVTQTPSHQVTQMGQEVILRCVPISNHLYFYWYRQILGQKVEFLVSFYNNEISEKSEIFDDQFSVERPDGSNFTLKIRSTKLEDSAMYFCASPGQGYQSSYNEQFFGPGTRLTVL.